The 25 T cell receptor beta chains below were found in one sample sequenced in a study of blood T cell repertoires in COVID-19. This table comes from immunoSEQ multiplex PCR, and its TCRdb copy is limited to in-frame clones, with some not included. There are 230,000 or so clones in the sample; 65% to 90% occur only once, and approximately 5.4% lies in the top ten. Specimen: peripheral blood. Receptors were obtained from a human donor in a cohort sampled during active COVID-19.

The genes are TRBV2 and TRBJ1-4; D may be TRBD1 (5 bases). Trimming cost V 0 bases and J 7 bases, with 12 bases left between them. The germline CDR1 and CDR2 sequences are SNHLY and FYNNEI. The CDR3 runs to 15 residues. The CDR3 spells CASSEAGAGGEKLFF. CDR3 in DNA: TGTGCCAGCAGTGAAGCAGGGGCCGGCGGTGAAAAACTGTTTTTT. The whole variable domain, remainder taken from reference TRBV2 and TRBJ1-4, is EPEVTQTPSHQVTQMGQEVILRCVPISNHLYFYWYRQILGQKVEFLVSFYNNEISEKSEIFDDQFSVERPDGSNFTLKIRSTKLEDSAMYFCASSEAGAGGEKLFFGSGTQLSVL.

In its sample, this clone was seen once. The chain couples TRBV10-3 to TRBJ1-2, with 7 bases matching TRBD1. CDR1 is ENHRY and CDR2 is SYGVKD in the germline V gene. CDR3 length: 12 residues. Germline trimming cut 10 bases from V and 3 bases from J; bases unmatched to any gene: 5. The chain's CDR3 is CATLDRDYGYTF. In DNA form, the CDR3 reads TGTGCCACCCTAGACAGGGACTATGGCTACACCTTC.

The V and J genes are TRBV27 and TRBJ2-7; TRBD1 aligns across 8 bases. The J segment lost 2 bases and the V segment lost 6 bases, leaving 6 bases of the junction unmatched. The CDR3 has 14 amino acids. Germline lookup yields CDR1 MNHEY and CDR2 SMNVEV (reference sequence). The CDR3 bases are TGTGCCAGCAGACAACAGGGGGAGGCCTACGAGCAGTACTTC. It is translated as CASRQQGEAYEQYF.

The rearrangement links TRBV6-5 to TRBJ2-7; TRBD2 aligns across 7 bases. Per the germline V gene, CDR1 is MNHEY and CDR2 is SVGAGI. Losses at the gene ends were 9 bases for V and 2 bases for J; bases not matched to a gene: 7. The CDR3 runs to 13 residues. CDR3 sequence (DNA): TGTGCCAGTAGCGGGTATACGACCTACGAGCAGTACTTC. Protein: CASSGYTTYEQYF.

This sequence joins TRBV7-9 and TRBJ1-6; 7 bases agree with TRBD1. The germline V gene has CDR1 SEHNR and CDR2 FQNEAQ (reference sequence). Trimming cost V 11 bases and J 5 bases; bases outside gene matches: 9. This CDR3 has 14 amino acids. CDR3 sequence: CALRRDRDNSPLHF. In nucleotides, the CDR3 is TGTGCCCTAAGGAGGGACAGAGATAATTCACCCCTCCACTTT.

The chain couples TRBV3-1 (or the pseudogene TRBV3-2) to TRBJ1-4; D possibly corresponds to TRBD1 (5 bases). Germline CDR1 LGHDT, CDR2 YNNKEL (reference sequence). V lost 4 bases to trimming and J lost 13 bases, with 16 bases between them. There are 13 residues in the CDR3. Here the CDR3 DNA reads TGTGCCAGCAGCCCCGGGACTGTTTTAGGACTGTTTTTT. It codes for CASSPGTVLGLFF.

CDR3 residues: CASSPHVPTSDPEQFF. CDR3 nucleotide sequence: TGTGCCAGCTCACCACATGTTCCGACTAGCGATCCTGAGCAGTTCTTC. The gene calls are TRBV18 and TRBJ2-1, with 8 bases matching TRBD2. Germline V CDR1 and CDR2: KGHSH, LQKENI. This CDR3 has 16 amino acids. J was trimmed by 9 bases and V by 1 base; bases with no gene match: 11. The variable domain in full, completed from reference TRBV18 and TRBJ2-1, reads NAGVMQNPRHLVRRRGQEARLRCSPMKGHSHVYWYRQLPEEGLKFMVYLQKENIIDESGMPKERFSAEFPKEGPSILRIQQVVRGDSAAYFCASSPHVPTSDPEQFFGPGTRLTVL.

The rearrangement uses TRBV2 and TRBJ2-1; perhaps TRBD2 as D (5 bases). The CDR3 totals 13 residues. The V gene's germline CDR1 is SNHLY and CDR2 FYNNEI. The germline V and J ends were trimmed by 8 bases and 9 bases, with 17 bases remaining between them. CDR3 nucleotides: TGTGCCAGCTCGACACTAGAGTTGGCTGAGCAGTTCTTC. It codes for CASSTLELAEQFF.

The CDR3 DNA sequence: TGCAGTGCTAGTGGGCGGCAAAGCTCCTACAATGAGCAGTTCTTC. It translates to CSASGRQSSYNEQFF. The rearrangement joins TRBV20-1 to TRBJ2-1, with D uncertain. The germline V and J ends were trimmed by 3 bases and 0 bases, with 12 bases remaining between them. The germline V gene has CDR1 DFQATT and CDR2 SNEGSKA (reference sequence). This CDR3 comprises 15 residues.

The chain couples TRBV4-2 to TRBJ2-1; the match to TRBD2 covers 9 bases. V lost 0 bases, J lost 10 bases, and 13 bases stayed unmatched. Per the germline V gene, CDR1 is LGHNA and CDR2 is YNFKEQ. The CDR3 is 17 amino acids. This CDR3 reads CASSQDLVRAGGREQFF. As DNA, the CDR3 is TGTGCCAGCAGCCAAGATTTAGTCCGAGCGGGAGGCCGGGAGCAGTTCTTC.

The chain recombines TRBV4-3 with TRBJ2-7; unclear D gene. Deletions cut 4 bases from V and 4 bases from J, with 11 bases between. The germline V gene has CDR1 LGHNA and CDR2 YSLEER. CDR3 length: 13 residues. The CDR3 DNA reads as TGCGCCAGCAGCCTACTCGTTCGTTACGAGCAGTACTTC. Translating gives CASSLLVRYEQYF.

The table lists this clone with a few counts. The rearrangement joins TRBV28 to TRBJ1-5; D remains unclear. The CDR3 has 11 residues. Germline V gene data show CDR1 as MDHEN and CDR2 as SYDVKM. Trimming stripped 5 bases from V and 5 bases from J, with 4 bases between. The CDR3 loop reads CASSLYQPQHF. For the CDR3, the DNA is TGTGCCAGCAGTCTCTATCAGCCCCAGCATTTT. The entire variable domain, with the rest obtained from reference TRBV28 and TRBJ1-5, is as follows: DVKVTQSSRYLVKRTGEKVFLECVQDMDHENMFWYRQDPGLGLRLIYFSYDVKMKEKGDIPEGYSVSREKKERFSLILESASTNQTSMYLCASSLYQPQHFGDGTRLSIL.

This chain joins TRBV9 and TRBJ1-1; TRBD1 might be the D (5 bases). CDR3 length: 12 residues. Germline CDR1 and CDR2: SGDLS and YYNGEE. V lost 3 bases and J lost 4, with 7 bases in between. CDR3 nucleotides: TGTGCCAGCAGCGGGAGGGGCACTGAAGCTTTCTTT. It is translated as CASSGRGTEAFF. Full variable domain (rest looked up from reference TRBV9 and TRBJ1-1): DSGVTQTPKHLITATGQRVTLRCSPRSGDLSVYWYQQSLDQGLQFLIQYYNGEERAKGNILERFSAQQFPDLHSELNLSSLELGDSALYFCASSGRGTEAFFGQGTRLTVV.

The sample holds one count of this clone. V gene TRBV30 combines with J gene TRBJ1-1; D gene ambiguous. V lost 2 bases, J lost 0 bases, and 25 bases lay in between. CDR3 length equals 19 residues. Germline loops: CDR1 GTSNPN, CDR2 SVGIG (reference sequence). CDR3 in DNA: TGTGCCTGGAGTACTTACGCCCCGGGGAGGTCCCCCATGAACACTGAAGCTTTCTTT. This encodes CAWSTYAPGRSPMNTEAFF.

V is TRBV14 and J is TRBJ2-7; the match to TRBD2 covers 10 bases. V shed 4 bases, J shed 2 bases, and the junction held 5 bases outside the gene matches. The CDR3 covers 15 residues. The germline V gene has CDR1 SGHDN and CDR2 FVKESK. The CDR3 spells CASSLSGRNPYEQYF. In DNA form, the CDR3 reads TGTGCCAGCAGCCTTAGCGGGAGGAACCCCTACGAGCAGTACTTC.

This clone has ten or more counts. V usage is TRBV9 and J usage is TRBJ1-2; D gene ambiguous. In germline, CDR1 is SGDLS, CDR2 YYNGEE. V was pared by 3 bases and J by 6 bases, with 12 bases between. This CDR3 region has 13 residues. The CDR3 DNA reads TGTGCCAGCAGCGCCGGGGAACGGGATGGCTACACCTTC. Its protein product is CASSAGERDGYTF. The variable domain in full, with the rest retrieved from reference TRBV9 and TRBJ1-2, is DSGVTQTPKHLITATGQRVTLRCSPRSGDLSVYWYQQSLDQGLQFLIQYYNGEERAKGNILERFSAQQFPDLHSELNLSSLELGDSALYFCASSAGERDGYTFGSGTRLTVV.

The J gene is TRBJ2-7, the V gene TRBV4-3; 8 nucleotides agree with TRBD2. V was clipped by 4 bases and J by 3 bases; unmatched bases: 8. Looked up from germline, CDR1 is LGHNA and CDR2 is YSLEER. CDR3 size: 15 residues. CDR3 sequence (DNA): TGCGCCAGCAGCCGTTTAGCGGGAAAGAACTACGAGCAGTACTTC. Encoded protein: CASSRLAGKNYEQYF.

In its sample, this clone was seen once. The rearrangement joins TRBV14 to TRBJ1-2; unclear D gene. Germline V CDR1 and CDR2: SGHDN, FVKESK. The CDR3 is made up of 15 amino acids. The germline V and J ends were trimmed by 0 bases and 0 bases, with 8 bases remaining between them. The CDR3 protein is CASSQDLQANYGYTF. The CDR3 DNA is TGTGCCAGCAGCCAAGATTTGCAGGCTAACTATGGCTACACCTTC.

This clone was seen a single time. The chain has TRBV11-1 and TRBJ2-5; 12 bases agree with TRBD1. V dropped 4 bases and J dropped 4; count of bases not matched to a gene: 7. Germline V CDR1 and CDR2: SGHAT, FQDESV (reference sequence). This CDR3 region has 16 residues. This chain's CDR3 is CASSSRDRGLPETQYF. In nucleotides, the CDR3 is TGTGCCAGCAGCTCCCGGGACAGGGGGCTTCCAGAGACCCAGTACTTC.

This clone was seen a single time. The J gene is TRBJ2-5, the V gene TRBV18; TRBD1 might be the D (5 bases). The CDR3 loop spans 13 amino acids. Per germline, CDR1 KGHSH and CDR2 LQKENI. Trimming stripped 4 bases from V and 5 bases from J, with 11 bases between. The CDR3 reads CASSQTVVETQYF. In DNA, the CDR3 is TGTGCCAGCTCACAGACAGTCGTGGAGACCCAGTACTTC.

This clone turned up a few times. V usage is TRBV24-1 and J usage is TRBJ2-1, with 8 bases identical to TRBD1. Germline V CDR1 and CDR2: KGHDR, SFDVKD. The CDR3 contains 15 residues. V dropped 2 bases and J dropped 4; count of bases not matched to a gene: 3. In DNA form, the CDR3 reads TGTGCCACCAGTGATTGGCGGACAGGGTACAATGAGCAGTTCTTC. It translates to CATSDWRTGYNEQFF.

This clone occurred once. The chain joins TRBV18 to TRBJ2-7, with D perhaps TRBD2 (7 bases). The V gene lost 2 bases and the J gene lost 6 bases, with 17 bases spanning the gap. This CDR3 is 15 amino acids long. Per the germline V gene, CDR1 is KGHSH and CDR2 is LQKENI. CDR3 residues: CASSPWGGGSGEQYF. The CDR3 DNA follows: TGTGCCAGCTCACCATGGGGGGGCGGAAGCGGCGAGCAGTACTTC. The variable domain in full, completed from reference TRBV18 and TRBJ2-7, reads NAGVMQNPRHLVRRRGQEARLRCSPMKGHSHVYWYRQLPEEGLKFMVYLQKENIIDESGMPKERFSAEFPKEGPSILRIQQVVRGDSAAYFCASSPWGGGSGEQYFGPGTRLTVT.

This sequence joins TRBV7-9 and TRBJ2-3; 11 bases are a match to TRBD2. Germline CDR1 SEHNR, CDR2 FQNEAQ (reference sequence). This CDR3 is 18 amino acids long. The J segment lost 0 bases and the V segment lost 5 bases, leaving 10 bases of the junction unmatched. CDR3 amino acids: CASSLSRTSGSSTDTQYF. In DNA, the CDR3 is TGTGCCAGCAGCCTGTCCCGGACTAGCGGGTCTAGCACAGATACGCAGTATTTT.

The rearrangement uses TRBV3-1 (or the pseudogene TRBV3-2) and TRBJ1-6; 10 nucleotides match TRBD1. Germline-derived CDR1 and CDR2 are LGHDT and YNNKEL (reference sequence). Trimming cost V 4 bases and J 7 bases; bases outside gene matches: 4. The CDR3 spans 15 residues. The CDR3 nucleotides are TGTGCCAGCAGCCCCCGGGACAGGGGAAATTCACCCCTCCACTTT. Translating gives CASSPRDRGNSPLHF.

The chain carries TRBV19 and TRBJ2-1, with TRBD2 as a possible D gene (5 bases). Trimming pared 6 bases from V and 9 bases from J, leaving 15 bases between. The CDR3 length is 13 residues. Germline V lookup: CDR1 LNHDA, CDR2 SQIVND (reference sequence). The CDR3 DNA is TGTGCCAGTAGGACTGGACTGTCAGCTGAGCAGTTCTTC. Encoded protein: CASRTGLSAEQFF.